What follows are 12 T cell receptor beta chains derived from one specimen sequenced in a study of human T cells and chemical hapten exposure. Using its own MiXCR run on the RACE reads, TCRdb lists one record per CDR3 protein. The sample includes a few hundred thousand distinct CDR3 sequences, approximately 8% of them seen just once. Documented time point: pre-sensitization, week 0. Treatment defined: therapeutic diphenylcyclopropenone sensitization with weekly scalp DPC. This specimen was whole blood, taken in connection with sensitization to the hapten diphenylcyclopropenone (DPC). The receptors derive from a man between 18 and 35 years old with alopecia areata. Some clones in this sample may be carry-over from other donors' samples.

A single count supports this clonotype. The chain joins TRBV2 to TRBJ1-2, with D possibly TRBD1 on 5 matching bases. Trimming removed 6 bases from V and 8 bases from J, with 10 bases in between. The CDR3 totals 11 residues. Germline-derived CDR1 and CDR2 are SNHLY and FYNNEI. For the CDR3, the DNA is TGTGCCAGCAGGAGGGGTCGCGGCTACACCTTC. This codes for CASRRGRGYTF.

This clonotype was detected only a few times. V and J are TRBV29-1 and TRBJ2-1, with D unclear. With 0 bases removed from V and 3 bases from J, the gap between germline ends came to 6 bases. CDR3 length equals 13 residues. Germline values: CDR1 SQVTM, CDR2 ANQGSEA. CDR3 amino acids: CSVEDASYNEQFF. As DNA, the CDR3 is TGCAGCGTTGAAGATGCCAGCTACAATGAGCAGTTCTTC.

A few counts support this clonotype. The chain carries TRBV20-1 and TRBJ2-3; D is unclear. The germline CDR1 and CDR2 sequences are DFQATT and SNEGSKA (reference sequence). The CDR3 length is 16 residues. The V end lost 6 bases, the J end lost 2 bases, and 21 bases lay between the germline ends. The CDR3 DNA is TGCAGTGCCCCCCCCCTTGAGGAAACATACACAGATACGCAGTATTTT. It translates to CSAPPLEETYTDTQYF.

This clonotype was seen a few times. The chain links TRBV2 to TRBJ2-1; the D call may be TRBD1 or TRBD2 (5 bases each). Trimming cost V 10 bases and J 8 bases, with 12 bases left between them. This CDR3 region has 11 residues. From germline, CDR1 is SNHLY and CDR2 FYNNEI. The DNA of the CDR3 is TGTGCCATCTTCGGGGCCGATGAGCAGTTCTTC. This sequence encodes CAIFGADEQFF.

This clonotype was observed a few times. The chain has TRBV29-1 and TRBJ2-6, with 8 bases that match TRBD1. With V trimmed by 5 bases and J by 0 bases, 9 bases remained unmatched. CDR3 length: 17 residues. CDR1 and CDR2 from the germline V gene are SQVTM and ANQGSEA. CDR3 nucleotide sequence: TGCAGCGTTTGGGGGACAGGTCCCTTCTCTGGGGCCAACGTCCTGACTTTC. Translating gives CSVWGTGPFSGANVLTF.

This clonotype occurred many times. The chain recombines TRBV7-6 with TRBJ1-5; D call uncertain. Trimming cost V 5 bases and J 3 bases, with 11 bases left between them. Germline V gene data show CDR1 as SGHVS and CDR2 as FNYEAQ. This CDR3 spans 14 amino acids. CDR3 bases: TGTGCCAGCAGCGCGGGGTTCACCAATCAGCCCCAGCATTTT. Protein sequence: CASSAGFTNQPQHF.

This clonotype was seen repeatedly, ten times or more. V is TRBV24-1 and J is TRBJ1-1; no firm D call. Germline V gives CDR1 KGHDR, CDR2 SFDVKD. V was cut by 6 bases and J by 4 bases, with 11 bases left in between. The CDR3 runs to 13 residues. CDR3 nucleotide sequence: TGTGCCACCAGTCCCGGCGATGGCACTGAAGCTTTCTTT. Protein sequence: CATSPGDGTEAFF.

This clonotype was seen repeatedly, ten times or more. This sequence joins TRBV4-2 and TRBJ2-1, with D unresolved. The CDR3 runs to 15 residues. Trimming shortened V by 2 bases and J by 6 bases, and 14 bases separated the two germline ends. Germline CDR1 is LGHNA and CDR2 is YNFKEQ. CDR3 DNA sequence: TGTGCCAGCAGCCAATCATTAGTCCCATCCAATGAGCAGTTCTTC. It specifies CASSQSLVPSNEQFF.

This chain connects TRBV7-2 to TRBJ2-1; weak D call: TRBD2 (5 bases). CDR1 and CDR2 from the germline V gene are SGHTA and FQGNSA. The germline V and J ends were trimmed by 1 base and 4 bases, with 14 bases remaining between them. The CDR3 sequence is 16 residues long. The DNA for the CDR3 is TGTGCCAGCAGCTTAGTTAGTAGCGAGACATACAATGAGCAGTTCTTC. Translated, it gives CASSLVSSETYNEQFF.

This clonotype was seen more than once but under ten times. This chain connects TRBV6-2 or TRBV6-3 to TRBJ2-1; D might be TRBD1 or TRBD2, each matching 5 bases. From germline, CDR1 is MNHEY and CDR2 SVGEGT. There are 14 residues in the CDR3. Trimming pared 2 bases from V and 14 bases from J, leaving 19 bases between. Here the CDR3 reads CASSYRPLGPGEFF. CDR3 DNA sequence: TGTGCCAGCAGTTACCGTCCCTTGGGACCTGGGGAGTTCTTC.

In this sample, this clonotype turned up many times. V is TRBV28 and J is TRBJ2-5; D not certain. V gave up 6 bases and J gave up 2 bases, with 19 bases separating them. The CDR3 is 16 residues long. The germline CDR1 and CDR2 sequences are MDHEN and SYDVKM. CDR3 region: CASSQSTVNPQETQYF. The CDR3 region has the DNA TGTGCCAGCAGCCAGTCCACGGTGAACCCTCAAGAGACCCAGTACTTC.

The CDR3 coding sequence is TGTGCCAGCAGCTTAGCCAGGGTTGGCAATCAGCCCCAGCATTTT. This gives the protein CASSLARVGNQPQHF. The V and J genes are TRBV7-8 and TRBJ1-5, with D perhaps matching TRBD1 (5 bases). Trimming removed 0 bases at V and 2 bases at J, with 8 bases between. Germline V lookup: CDR1 SGHVS, CDR2 FQNEAQ. The CDR3 is 15 amino acids. Full variable domain (outside the CDR3, taken from reference TRBV7-8 and TRBJ1-5): GAGVSQSPRYKVAKRGQDVALRCDPISGHVSLFWYQQALGQGPEFLTYFQNEAQLDKSGLPSDRFFAERPEGSVSTLKIQRTQQEDSAVYLCASSLARVGNQPQHFGDGTRLSIL.